Listed here is a single T cell receptor (beta chain). Its antigen remains unidentified. A single record per CDR3 protein comes from TCRdb applying MiXCR to the 5' RACE reads. Here the sample spans 190,000 or so distinct CDR3 sequences, about 20% being singletons. This sample was included in a study of T-cell memory formation after mild COVID-19. At the level of the study: Largely, TCR clusters stayed within a single donor.

Points from the study as a whole: Chiefly within CM and EM were the contracting CD4+ clones; CD8+ ones were within EMRA.

V was cut by 5 bases and J by 9 bases, with 17 bases left in between. There are 14 residues in the CDR3. Per the germline V gene, CDR1 is MNHEY and CDR2 is SVGEGT. This sequence joins TRBV6-2 or TRBV6-3 and TRBJ2-1; maybe TRBD2 (6 bases). The clonotype was recovered from an adult woman who had mild COVID-19 (a few samples of this study predate the infection). Cell type and time point are not known. What was sequenced was PBMCs or a T cell subset sorted from them (not recorded which). DNA for the CDR3: TGTGCCAGCAGTCCCCTCGGAGGGTCCAGTGAGCAGTTCTTC. It codes for CASSPLGGSSEQFF.